The clone carrying this T cell receptor (beta chain) was detected ten times or more. The antigen is not known. This entry is derived from a study of early T cells in non-severe SARS-CoV-2 infection. Overall study findings and caveats: CD4 and private specificities were missed by VDJdb matching, which favored anti-spike CD8 responses.

TCRdb itself ran the 5' RACE reads through MiXCR, one entry per CDR3 protein. The table shows tens of thousands of distinct CDR3 sequences, with roughly 13% occurring only once. The sequencing sample was made of whole blood. The source of this sequence is an adult who was a healthcare worker with PCR-confirmed SARS-CoV-2 infection or an uninfected control (not recorded which).

The chain's CDR3 is CASSPPAKNIQYF. Here the CDR3 DNA reads TGTGCCAGCAGTCCCCCGGCCAAAAACATTCAGTACTTC. This sequence joins TRBV28 and TRBJ2-4; D remains ambiguous. This CDR3 is 13 amino acids long. Trimming cost V 5 bases and J 1 base, with 6 bases left between them. CDR1 and CDR2 from the germline V gene are MDHEN and SYDVKM.